These 3 T cell receptor beta chains originate from one sample sequenced in a study of T-cell reconstitution after alpha-beta-depleted transplantation in children. Construction of the TCRbeta library involved unique molecular identifiers. One entry per CDR3 protein, called by TCRdb with MiXCR from the PCR reads. The sample gives hundreds of thousands of distinct CDR3 sequences, roughly 14% of which show up once; about 0.77% is in the top ten. This sample comprised PBMCs, obtained before TCRalphabeta/CD19-depleted stem cell transplant. The source of these receptors is a girl under 10 years old with congenital amegakaryocytic thrombocytopenia, due to receive a stem cell transplant.

This clonotype was detected ten times or more. The chain uses TRBV27 and TRBJ2-7; 8 nucleotides agree with TRBD2. V lost 5 bases, J lost 0 bases, and 6 bases stayed unmatched. Germline V gene sequence: CDR1 MNHEY, CDR2 SMNVEV (reference sequence). This CDR3 region has 15 residues. As DNA, the CDR3 is TGTGCCAGCAGTCCGCTAGCGGGTTCCTCCTACGAGCAGTACTTC. It specifies CASSPLAGSSYEQYF.

This clonotype was found a few times. This chain connects TRBV11-1 to TRBJ2-1; perhaps TRBD2 as D (7 bases). The germline CDR1 and CDR2 sequences are SGHAT and FQDESV (reference sequence). This CDR3 spans 18 amino acids. With 3 bases removed from V and 2 bases from J, the gap between germline ends came to 20 bases. The CDR3 reads CASSFGGGRERTYNEQFF. Here the CDR3 DNA reads TGTGCCAGCAGCTTTGGGGGCGGGCGGGAGAGAACCTACAATGAGCAGTTCTTC.

J is TRBJ1-1 and V is TRBV10-2; D unclear. In germline, CDR1 is WSHSY, CDR2 SAAADI. V lost 0 bases and J lost 4, with 9 bases in between. CDR3 length: 14 amino acids. CDR3 in amino acids: CASSESGSGTEAFF. CDR3 in DNA: TGCGCCAGCAGTGAGTCTGGTTCGGGCACTGAAGCTTTCTTT.